This T cell receptor beta chain was captured by sequencing in a study of cytomegalovirus exposure and HLA in healthy donors. Study-level information: An early data release held 80 million or so unique TCRs from HLA-typed donors. Study findings and constraints: A classifier reportedly called cytomegalovirus status with high sensitivity and specificity. Associated with cytomegalovirus, according to the listing, were 170 or so TCR beta chains. Later on, a genetic analysis was performed. It linked a missense variant in DCLRE1C with V- and J-gene trimming of TCR beta.

Researchers ran the PCR with 60 Vbeta and 13 Jbeta primers. The table came from immunoSEQ multiplex PCR; TCRdb's copy has only in-frame clones and leaves some out. Counted here are about 94,000 clones, under 80% occurring once; the ten biggest clones make up around 1.4%. Comments on this clone: What it recognizes is unknown.

The length of the CDR3 is 15 residues. Germline V lookup: CDR1 SGHTA, CDR2 FQGNSA. The ends were cut back, 8 bases at V and 0 bases at J, with 14 bases in the middle. The V and J genes are TRBV7-2 and TRBJ1-3; D gene unclear. Sequencing was done on a sample of PBMCs. The sequence derives from a male donor in good health and CMV-seronegative. CDR3 nucleotide sequence: TGTGCCAGCGGCAAACACGGGAACTCTGGAAACACCATATATTTT. As protein: CASGKHGNSGNTIYF.